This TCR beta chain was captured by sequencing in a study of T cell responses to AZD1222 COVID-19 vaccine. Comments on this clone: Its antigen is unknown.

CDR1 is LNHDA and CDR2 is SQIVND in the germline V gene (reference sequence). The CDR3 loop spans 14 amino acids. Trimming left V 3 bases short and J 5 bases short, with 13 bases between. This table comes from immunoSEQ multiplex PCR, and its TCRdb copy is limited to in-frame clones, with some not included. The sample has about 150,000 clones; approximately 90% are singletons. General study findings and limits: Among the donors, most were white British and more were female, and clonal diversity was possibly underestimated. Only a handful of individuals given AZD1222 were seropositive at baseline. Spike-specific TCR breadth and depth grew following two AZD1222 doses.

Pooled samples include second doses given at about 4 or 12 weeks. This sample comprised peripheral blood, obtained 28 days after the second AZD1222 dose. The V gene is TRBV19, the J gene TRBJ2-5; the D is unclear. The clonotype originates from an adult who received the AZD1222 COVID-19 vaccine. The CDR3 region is CASSISAVSETQYF. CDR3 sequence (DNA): TGTGCCAGTAGTATTTCGGCCGTGTCGGAGACCCAGTACTTC.